This paragraph covers one T cell receptor (beta chain) sequence. Its antigen specificity is not known. No much larger clone is present one base from it, and per-base qualities are unavailable. The germline V and J ends show losses of 0 bases and 4 bases respectively, and no gene match explains 4 bases of the junction. Looking up the germline V gene yields CDR1 MNHNS and CDR2 SASEGT. The CDR3 holds 15 amino acids from the cysteine to the phenylalanine. Of all the DNA, just the CDR3 is kept, 45 bases in frame from base 1. Each collaborating institution followed its own protocols to collect whole blood in K2EDTA tubes. For TCRbeta analysis, collaborator samples were shipped as frozen whole blood, as isolated PBMCs, or as DNA extracted from either sample type. TCRbeta CDR3 regions were amplified from genomic DNA using the immunoSEQ Assay, a bias-controlled multiplex PCR. From the authors' description of their analysis: Nucleated cell counts per sample were estimated from amplification of reference gene primers within the assay. To quantify the absolute abundance of each unique TCRbeta CDR3 rearrangement, sequence reads were collapsed and filtered. For each sample, productive Simpson clonality was calculated as the square root of Simpson's diversity index across productive rearrangements. Not all clones reach the TCRdb copy of this immuneACCESS table, which keeps in-frame sequences only. Checked studies attribute under half of the gap to unresolved V genes and leave the rest unexplained. V, J and clone size are those of that table, while D and trimming were read from the DNA. This sample comprises tens of thousands of clones, under 90% of them detected only once. The ten largest account for about 45% of the sample.

This sample is drawn from a study of blood T cell repertoires in COVID-19 (TCRdb year 2020). Regarding the research as a whole: Collaborator samples came from the United States, Italy and Spain and covered acute and convalescent phases of COVID-19. Where HLA class I and class II types were available, the types were taken from metadata supplied by the sample provider, not from assay-based typing. The repertoires were made available in a free public database intended to serve as a resource for research on the immune response to SARS-CoV-2. Nearly every sample came with metadata listing a de-identified subject ID, COVID-19 status, age in years and sex. Deeply sampled blood TCRbeta repertoires from subjects exposed to, actively infected with, or recovered from COVID-19 were included in the dataset. The prospective study material was composed of cDNA or gDNA derived from T cells, B-cell-depleted T cells, or PBMCs. The samples were drawn from the first 160 participants of the ongoing ImmuneRACE study and from some 1,300 subjects provided by 6 global collaborators.

General study outcomes and caveats: The quantity of clinical and demographic metadata differed by source and by participant and was supplied without curation.

The origin of this receptor is a man older than 75 with acute or convalescent COVID-19. Here the chain combines TRBV6-1 and TRBJ1-1; 8 junctional bases match TRBD1. The sample consisted of peripheral blood. The CDR3 reads as follows: CASSEADRAPTEAFF. The DNA sequence is TGTGCCAGCAGTGAAGCGGACAGGGCCCCCACTGAAGCTTTCTTT.